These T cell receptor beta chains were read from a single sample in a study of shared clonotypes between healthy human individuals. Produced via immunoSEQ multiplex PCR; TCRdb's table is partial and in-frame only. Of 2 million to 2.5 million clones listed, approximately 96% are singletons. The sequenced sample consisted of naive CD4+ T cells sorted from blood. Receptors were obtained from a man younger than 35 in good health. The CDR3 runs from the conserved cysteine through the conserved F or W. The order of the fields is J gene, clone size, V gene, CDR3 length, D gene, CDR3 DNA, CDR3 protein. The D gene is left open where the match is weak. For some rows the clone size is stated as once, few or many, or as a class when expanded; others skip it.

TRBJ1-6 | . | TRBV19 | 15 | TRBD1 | TGTGCCAGTAGTACTCACAGGGGGCGCGGGTCACCCCTCCACTTT | CASSTHRGRGSPLHF
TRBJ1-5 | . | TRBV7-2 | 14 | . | TGTGCCAGCAGCCACGTCGGGACCTATCAGCCCCAGCATTTT | CASSHVGTYQPQHF
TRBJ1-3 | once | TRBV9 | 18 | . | TGTGCCAGCAGCGCGGGCTCGGCCAGCTACCTCTCTGGAAACACCATATATTTT | CASSAGSASYLSGNTIYF
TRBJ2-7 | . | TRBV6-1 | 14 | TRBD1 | TGTGCCAGCAGTTGGGACAGGATGAACTACGAGCAGTACTTC | CASSWDRMNYEQYF
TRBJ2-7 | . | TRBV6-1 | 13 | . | TGTGCCAGCAGTGAAATGGCACCCCAGGAGCAGTACTTC | CASSEMAPQEQYF
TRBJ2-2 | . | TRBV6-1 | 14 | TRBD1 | TGTGCCAGCATTGAGGGGGCGCAAGGCGGGGAGCTGTTTTTT | CASIEGAQGGELFF
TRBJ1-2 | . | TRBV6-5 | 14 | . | TGTGCCAGCAGTCAACTAGGTAGCCTTTATGGCTACACCTTC | CASSQLGSLYGYTF
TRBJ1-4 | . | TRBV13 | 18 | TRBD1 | TGTGCCAGCAGCTTCGGGACAGGGGGAAGGGGGGCTAATGAAAAACTGTTTTTT | CASSFGTGGRGANEKLFF
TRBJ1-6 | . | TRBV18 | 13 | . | TGTGCCAGCTCGACGGACTCTAATTCACCCCTCCACTTT | CASSTDSNSPLHF
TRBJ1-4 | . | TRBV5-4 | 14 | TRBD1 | TGTGCCAGCAGCAGGACAGGGGCCGGTGAAAAACTGTTTTTT | CASSRTGAGEKLFF
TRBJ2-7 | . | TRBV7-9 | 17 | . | TGTGCCAGCAGCCCGCAATACGGTACCTCGACCCCCTACGAGCAGTACTTC | CASSPQYGTSTPYEQYF
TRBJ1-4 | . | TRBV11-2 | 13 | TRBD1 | TGTGCCAGCAGCTCGGACAGGGGAGAAAAACTGTTTTTT | CASSSDRGEKLFF
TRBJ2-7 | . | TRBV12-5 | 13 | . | TGTGCTAGTGGCCACCTCAGCTCCTACGAGCAGTACTTC | CASGHLSSYEQYF
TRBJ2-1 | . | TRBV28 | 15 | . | TGTGCCAGCAGTCCCAGGTACCCTCTTCAAAATGAGCAGTTCTTC | CASSPRYPLQNEQFF
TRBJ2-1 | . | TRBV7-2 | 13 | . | TGTGCCAGCAGCTTGTCCCCGGGCTATGAGCAGTTCTTC | CASSLSPGYEQFF